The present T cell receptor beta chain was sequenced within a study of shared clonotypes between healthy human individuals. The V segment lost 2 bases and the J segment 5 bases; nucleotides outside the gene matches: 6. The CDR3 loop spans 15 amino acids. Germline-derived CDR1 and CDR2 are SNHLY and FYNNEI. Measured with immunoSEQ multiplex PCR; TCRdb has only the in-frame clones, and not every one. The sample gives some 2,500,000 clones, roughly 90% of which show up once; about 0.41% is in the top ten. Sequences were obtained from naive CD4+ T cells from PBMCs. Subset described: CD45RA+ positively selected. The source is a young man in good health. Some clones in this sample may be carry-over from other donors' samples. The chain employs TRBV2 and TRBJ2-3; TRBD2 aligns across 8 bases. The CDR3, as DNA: TGTGCCAGCAGTGAATTTGCCCTAGCGGGAGATACGCAGTATTTT. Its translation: CASSEFALAGDTQYF.